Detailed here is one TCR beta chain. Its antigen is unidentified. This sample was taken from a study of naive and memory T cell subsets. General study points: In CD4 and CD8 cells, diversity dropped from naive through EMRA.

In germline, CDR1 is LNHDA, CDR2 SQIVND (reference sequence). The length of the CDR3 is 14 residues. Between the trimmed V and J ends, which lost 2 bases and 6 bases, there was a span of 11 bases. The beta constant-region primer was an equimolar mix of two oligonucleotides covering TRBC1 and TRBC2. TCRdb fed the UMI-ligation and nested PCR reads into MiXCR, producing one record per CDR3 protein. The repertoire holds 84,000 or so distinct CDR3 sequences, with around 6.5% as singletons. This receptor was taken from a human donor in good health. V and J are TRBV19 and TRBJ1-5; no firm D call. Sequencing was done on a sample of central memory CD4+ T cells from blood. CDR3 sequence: CASSILSSAQPQHF. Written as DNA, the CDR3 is TGTGCCAGTAGTATACTAAGTAGCGCTCAGCCCCAGCATTTT.